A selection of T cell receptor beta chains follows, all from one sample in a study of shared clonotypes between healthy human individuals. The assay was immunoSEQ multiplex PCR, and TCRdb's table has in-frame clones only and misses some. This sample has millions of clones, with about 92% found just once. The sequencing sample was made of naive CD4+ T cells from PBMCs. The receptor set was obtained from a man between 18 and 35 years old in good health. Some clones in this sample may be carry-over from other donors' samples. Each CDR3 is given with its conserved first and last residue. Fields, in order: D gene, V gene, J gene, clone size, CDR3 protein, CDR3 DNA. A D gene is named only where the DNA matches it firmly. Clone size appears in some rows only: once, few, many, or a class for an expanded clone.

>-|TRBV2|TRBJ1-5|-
CASSWRDQPQHF
TGTGCCAGCAGTTGGAGGGACCAGCCCCAGCATTTT
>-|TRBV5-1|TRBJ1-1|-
CASSPSGGMNTEAFF
TGCGCCAGCAGCCCCTCCGGAGGGATGAACACTGAAGCTTTCTTT
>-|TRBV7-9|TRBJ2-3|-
CASSTTPTDTQYF
TGTGCCAGCAGCACTACTCCGACAGATACGCAGTATTTT
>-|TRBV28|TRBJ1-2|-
CAAFSSYGYTF
TGTGCCGCTTTCAGCTCCTATGGCTACACCTTC
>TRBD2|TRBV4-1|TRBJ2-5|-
CASSQVAGVETQYF
TGCGCCAGCAGCCAAGTAGCGGGGGTAGAGACCCAGTACTTC
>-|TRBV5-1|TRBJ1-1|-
CASSVTGSLGYNTEAFF
TGCGCCAGCAGCGTGACAGGTAGCCTGGGATATAACACTGAAGCTTTCTTT
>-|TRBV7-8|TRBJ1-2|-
CASSQRDYGYTF
TGTGCCAGCAGCCAACGGGACTATGGCTACACCTTC
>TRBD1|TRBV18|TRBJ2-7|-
CASSPTGGPVEQYF
TGTGCCAGCTCACCAACAGGGGGGCCAGTCGAGCAGTACTTC
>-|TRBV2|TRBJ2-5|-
CASSEEGVAETQYF
TGTGCCAGCAGTGAAGAGGGAGTTGCTGAGACCCAGTACTTC
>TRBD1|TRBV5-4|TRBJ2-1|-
CASIRQGNSYNEQFF
TGTGCCAGCATCCGACAGGGAAACTCCTACAATGAGCAGTTCTTC
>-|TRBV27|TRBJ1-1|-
CASSFSQGDTEAFF
TGTGCCAGCAGTTTCAGCCAGGGCGATACTGAAGCTTTCTTT
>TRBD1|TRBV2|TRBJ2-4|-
CASSGQGVDIQYF
TGTGCCAGCAGTGGACAGGGGGTAGACATTCAGTACTTC
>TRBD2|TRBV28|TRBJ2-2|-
CASRFSGTGELFF
TGTGCCAGCAGGTTTAGCGGGACCGGGGAGCTGTTTTTT
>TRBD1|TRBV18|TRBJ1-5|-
CASSPTTTGSNQPQHF
TGTGCCAGCTCACCCACCACGACAGGGAGCAATCAGCCCCAGCATTTT
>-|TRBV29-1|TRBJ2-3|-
CITGDTQYF
TGCATCACTGGCGATACGCAGTATTTT
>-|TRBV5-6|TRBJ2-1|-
CASSSRHNEQFF
TGTGCCAGCAGCTCTAGACACAATGAGCAGTTCTTC
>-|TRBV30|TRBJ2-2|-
CAWSPGAPGELFF
TGTGCCTGGAGTCCAGGGGCCCCCGGGGAGCTGTTTTTT
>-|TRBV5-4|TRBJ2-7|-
CASSNSAAAYEQYF
TGTGCCAGCAGCAACTCGGCGGCCGCCTACGAGCAGTACTTC
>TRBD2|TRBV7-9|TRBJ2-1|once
CASSLDLGLANYNEQFF
TGTGCCAGCAGCTTAGATCTTGGACTAGCTAACTACAATGAGCAGTTCTTC
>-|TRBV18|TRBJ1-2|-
CASSHWAREDYGYTF
TGTGCCAGCTCACACTGGGCCCGAGAGGATTATGGCTACACCTTC
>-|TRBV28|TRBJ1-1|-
CASSLLGYTEAFF
TGTGCCAGCAGTTTGTTGGGGTACACTGAAGCTTTCTTT
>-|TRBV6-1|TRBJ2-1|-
CASAGLAGPYNEQFF
TGTGCCAGCGCAGGCTTAGCAGGGCCCTACAATGAGCAGTTCTTC
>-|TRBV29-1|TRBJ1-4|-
CSVCRVGTNEKLFF
TGCAGCGTGTGCCGGGTCGGAACTAATGAAAAACTGTTTTTT